The T cell receptor (beta chain) under discussion was sequenced for a study of CD8+CD57+ T cells in acquired aplastic anemia. Background on the study: On average, sorted CD4+ and CD8+ cells gave approximately 3 ug of DNA. General study findings and limits: It was found that nearly 30 CD8+ CDR3 sequences were shared between patients and controls. Levels of CD8+ Simpson's diversity were not significantly distinct in patients versus controls.

The template used for profiling TCR beta VDJ and CDR3 was genomic DNA. TCRdb fed the reads into MiXCR, producing one record per CDR3 protein. Of around 150,000 distinct CDR3 sequences listed, less than 45% were seen once; the top ten hold 8% to 9%. In this sample, this clonotype turned up a few times. Its specificity is not known. The sample was sorted CD4+, CD8+, or CD8+CD57+ T cells (not recorded which) from PBMCs. The TCR was taken from a human donor in good health, serving as a control.

This CDR3 reads CSARDPGNPEQYF. The CDR3 nucleotides are TGCAGTGCTAGAGATCCGGGGAACCCCGAGCAGTACTTC. This chain links TRBV20-1 with TRBJ2-7; weak D call: TRBD2 (5 bases). This CDR3 spans 13 amino acids. Germline values: CDR1 DFQATT, CDR2 SNEGSKA (reference sequence). V was pared by 0 bases and J by 6 bases, with 12 bases between.